One sample yielded the 3 T cell receptor beta chains listed below, sequenced in a study of blood T cell repertoires in COVID-19. Measured with immunoSEQ multiplex PCR; TCRdb has only the in-frame clones, and not every one. The table shows about 390,000 clones, with around 87% occurring only once. The material sequenced was PBMCs or T cells enriched from blood (not recorded which). The receptors originated from a woman between 45 and 65 years old who had recovered from COVID-19.

J is TRBJ2-5 and V is TRBV5-5; D possibly corresponds to TRBD2 (6 bases). Trimming removed 1 base from V and 0 bases from J, with 13 bases in between. The germline V gene encodes CDR1 SGHKS and CDR2 YYEKEE (reference sequence). This CDR3 is 16 amino acids long. CDR3 region: CASSLRSSVNQETQYF. CDR3 sequence (DNA): TGTGCCAGCAGCTTGAGGTCTAGCGTTAACCAAGAGACCCAGTACTTC.

The rearrangement joins TRBV2 to TRBJ1-3; D not resolved. Germline V lookup: CDR1 SNHLY, CDR2 FYNNEI. The V end lost 5 bases, the J end lost 1 base, and 6 bases lay between the germline ends. This CDR3 has 13 residues. Here the CDR3 DNA reads TGTGCCAGCAGTCCTCAGTCTGGAAACACCATATATTTT. Its translation: CASSPQSGNTIYF.

There are a few counts of this clone. The V call is TRBV6-5, the J call TRBJ2-3; 10 bases map to TRBD2. The CDR3 has 15 residues. The V gene's germline CDR1 is MNHEY and CDR2 SVGAGI. V lost 6 bases and J lost 2; bases outside the gene matches: 5. The CDR3 DNA reads TGTGCCAGCAGGCTAGCGGGGGAACTCACAGATACGCAGTATTTT. This translates into CASRLAGELTDTQYF.